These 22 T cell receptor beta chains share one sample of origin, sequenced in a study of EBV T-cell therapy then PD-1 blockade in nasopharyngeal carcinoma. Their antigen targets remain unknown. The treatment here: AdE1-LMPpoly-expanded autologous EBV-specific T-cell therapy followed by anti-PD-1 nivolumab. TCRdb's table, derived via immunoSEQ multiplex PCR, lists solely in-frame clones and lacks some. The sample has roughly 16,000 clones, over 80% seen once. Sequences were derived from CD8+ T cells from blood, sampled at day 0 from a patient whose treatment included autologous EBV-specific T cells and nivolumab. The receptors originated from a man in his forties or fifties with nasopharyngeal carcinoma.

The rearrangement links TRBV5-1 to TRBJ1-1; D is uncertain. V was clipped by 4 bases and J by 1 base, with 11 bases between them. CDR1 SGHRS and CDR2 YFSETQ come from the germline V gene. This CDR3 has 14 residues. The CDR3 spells CASSPVRSNTEAFF. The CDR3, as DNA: TGCGCCAGCAGCCCCGTACGGTCGAACACTGAAGCTTTCTTT.

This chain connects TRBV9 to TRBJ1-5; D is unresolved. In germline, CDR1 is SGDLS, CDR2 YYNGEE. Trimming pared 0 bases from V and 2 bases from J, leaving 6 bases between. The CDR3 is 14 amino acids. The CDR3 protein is CASSVADGNQPQHF. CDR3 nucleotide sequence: TGTGCCAGCAGCGTAGCGGATGGCAATCAGCCCCAGCATTTT.

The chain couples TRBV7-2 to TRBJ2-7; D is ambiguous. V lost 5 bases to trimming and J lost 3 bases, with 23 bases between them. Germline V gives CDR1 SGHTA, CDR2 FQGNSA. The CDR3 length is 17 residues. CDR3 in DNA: TGTGCCAGCAGCCTGATTCAGCATGGGATTAGAGGCTACGAGCAGTACTTC. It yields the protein CASSLIQHGIRGYEQYF.

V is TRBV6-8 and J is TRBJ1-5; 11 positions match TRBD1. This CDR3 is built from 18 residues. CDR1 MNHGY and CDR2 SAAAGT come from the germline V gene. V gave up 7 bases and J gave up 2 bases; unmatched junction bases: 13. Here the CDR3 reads CASTPTGQGARGNQPQHF. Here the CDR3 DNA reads TGTGCCAGCACCCCGACAGGACAGGGGGCGCGCGGCAATCAGCCCCAGCATTTT.

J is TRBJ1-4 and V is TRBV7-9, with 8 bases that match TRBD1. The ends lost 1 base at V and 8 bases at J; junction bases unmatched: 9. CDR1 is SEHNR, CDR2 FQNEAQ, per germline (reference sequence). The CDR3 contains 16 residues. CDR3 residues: CASSLEAGGAREKLFF. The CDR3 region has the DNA TGTGCCAGCAGCTTAGAAGCAGGGGGCGCGAGAGAAAAACTGTTTTTT.

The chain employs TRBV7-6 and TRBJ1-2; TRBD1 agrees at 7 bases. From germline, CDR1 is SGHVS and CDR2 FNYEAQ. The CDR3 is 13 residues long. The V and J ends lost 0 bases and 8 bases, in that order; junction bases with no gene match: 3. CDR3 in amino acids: CASSLAPDRGYTF. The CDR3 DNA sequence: TGTGCCAGCAGCTTAGCTCCGGACAGGGGCTACACCTTC.

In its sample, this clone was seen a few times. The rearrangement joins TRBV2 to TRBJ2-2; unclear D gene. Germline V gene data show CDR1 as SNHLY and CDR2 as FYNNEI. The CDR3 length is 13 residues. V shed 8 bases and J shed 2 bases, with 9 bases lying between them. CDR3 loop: CASLGKNTGELFF. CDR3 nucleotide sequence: TGTGCCAGCCTAGGAAAAAACACCGGGGAGCTGTTTTTT.

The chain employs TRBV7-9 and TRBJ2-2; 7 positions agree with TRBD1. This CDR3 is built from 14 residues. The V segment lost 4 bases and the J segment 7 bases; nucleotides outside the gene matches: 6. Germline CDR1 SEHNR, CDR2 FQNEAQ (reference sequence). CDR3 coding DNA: TGTGCCAGCAGCTACACAGGGGTGATCGGGGAGCTGTTTTTT. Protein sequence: CASSYTGVIGELFF.

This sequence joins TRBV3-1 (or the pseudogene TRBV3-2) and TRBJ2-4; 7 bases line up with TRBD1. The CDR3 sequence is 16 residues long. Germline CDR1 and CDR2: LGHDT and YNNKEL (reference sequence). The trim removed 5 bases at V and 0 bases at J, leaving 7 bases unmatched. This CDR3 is CASSAGQDLAKNIQYF. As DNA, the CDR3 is TGTGCCAGCAGCGCCGGACAGGATCTAGCCAAAAACATTCAGTACTTC.

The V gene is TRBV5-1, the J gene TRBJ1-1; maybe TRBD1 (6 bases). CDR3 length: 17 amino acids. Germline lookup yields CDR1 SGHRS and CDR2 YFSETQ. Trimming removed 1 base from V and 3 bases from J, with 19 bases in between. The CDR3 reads CASSLRPRTVPYTEAFF. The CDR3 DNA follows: TGCGCCAGCAGCTTGCGTCCCCGGACAGTTCCGTACACTGAAGCTTTCTTT.

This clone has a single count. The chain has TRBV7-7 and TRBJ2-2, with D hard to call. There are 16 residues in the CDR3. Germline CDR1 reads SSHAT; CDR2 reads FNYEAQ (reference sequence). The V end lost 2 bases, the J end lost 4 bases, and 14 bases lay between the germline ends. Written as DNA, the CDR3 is TGTGCCAGCAGCTTATGGGGTCCACTATCCACCGGGGAGCTGTTTTTT. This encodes CASSLWGPLSTGELFF.

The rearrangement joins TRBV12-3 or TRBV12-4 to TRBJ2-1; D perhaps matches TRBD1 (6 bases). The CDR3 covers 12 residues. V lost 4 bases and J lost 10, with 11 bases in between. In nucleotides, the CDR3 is TGTGCCAGCAGTTACAGGGTTGGCGAGCAGTTCTTC. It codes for CASSYRVGEQFF.

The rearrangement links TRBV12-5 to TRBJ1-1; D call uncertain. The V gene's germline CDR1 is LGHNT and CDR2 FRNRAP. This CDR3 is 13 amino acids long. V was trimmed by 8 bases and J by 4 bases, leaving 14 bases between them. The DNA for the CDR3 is TGTGCTAGTTGTGGGGTAGGGTGCACTGAAGCTTTCTTT. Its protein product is CASCGVGCTEAFF.

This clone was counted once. The CDR3 loop reads CASSSLNEGREKLFF. CDR3 nucleotides: TGTGCCAGCAGTTCCCTGAATGAGGGACGTGAAAAACTGTTTTTT. The chain recombines TRBV6-5 with TRBJ1-4, with D tentatively TRBD1 (5 bases). Per germline, CDR1 MNHEY and CDR2 SVGAGI. V lost 4 bases to trimming and J lost 7 bases, with 16 bases between them. The CDR3 covers 15 residues.

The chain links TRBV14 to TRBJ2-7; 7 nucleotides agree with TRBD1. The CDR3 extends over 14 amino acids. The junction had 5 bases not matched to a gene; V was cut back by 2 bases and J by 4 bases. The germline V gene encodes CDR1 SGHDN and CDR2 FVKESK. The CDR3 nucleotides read TGTGCCAGCAGCCAATCGGGACAGACTTACGAGCAGTACTTC. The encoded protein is CASSQSGQTYEQYF.

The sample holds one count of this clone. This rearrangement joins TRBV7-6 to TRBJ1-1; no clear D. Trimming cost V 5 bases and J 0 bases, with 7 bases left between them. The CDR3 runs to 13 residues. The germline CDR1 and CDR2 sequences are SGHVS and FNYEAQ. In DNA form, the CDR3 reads TGTGCCAGCAGCCAGAATATGAACACTGAAGCTTTCTTT. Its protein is CASSQNMNTEAFF.

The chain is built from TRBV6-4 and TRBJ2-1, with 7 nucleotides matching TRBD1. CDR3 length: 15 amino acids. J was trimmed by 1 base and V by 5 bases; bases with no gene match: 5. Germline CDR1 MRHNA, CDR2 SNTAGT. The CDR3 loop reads CASSPTGESYNEQFF. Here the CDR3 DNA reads TGTGCCAGCAGTCCCACAGGGGAATCCTACAATGAGCAGTTCTTC.

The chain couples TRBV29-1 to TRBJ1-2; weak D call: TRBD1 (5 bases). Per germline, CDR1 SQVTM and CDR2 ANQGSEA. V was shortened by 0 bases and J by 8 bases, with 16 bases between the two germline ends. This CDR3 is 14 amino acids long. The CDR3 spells CSVEDPQGLGGYTF. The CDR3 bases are TGCAGCGTTGAAGATCCCCAGGGCTTGGGCGGCTACACCTTC.

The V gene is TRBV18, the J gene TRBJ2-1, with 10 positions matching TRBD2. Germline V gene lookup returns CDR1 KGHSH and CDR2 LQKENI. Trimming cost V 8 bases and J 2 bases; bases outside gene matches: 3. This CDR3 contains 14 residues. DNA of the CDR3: TGTGCCAGCGCACTAGCGGGGACCTACAATGAGCAGTTCTTC. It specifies CASALAGTYNEQFF.

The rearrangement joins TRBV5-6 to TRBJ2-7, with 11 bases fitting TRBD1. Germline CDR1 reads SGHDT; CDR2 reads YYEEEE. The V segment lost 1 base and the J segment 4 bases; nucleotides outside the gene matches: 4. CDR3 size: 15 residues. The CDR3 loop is CASSLLDRGPYEQYF. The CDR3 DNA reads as TGTGCCAGCAGCTTGCTGGACAGGGGGCCGTACGAGCAGTACTTC.

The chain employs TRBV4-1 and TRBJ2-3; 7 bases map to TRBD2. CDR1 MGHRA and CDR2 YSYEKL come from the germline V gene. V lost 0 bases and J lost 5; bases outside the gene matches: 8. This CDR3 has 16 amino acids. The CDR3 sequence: CASSQEVGAGVDTQYF. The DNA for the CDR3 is TGCGCCAGCAGCCAAGAAGTAGGGGCGGGGGTAGATACGCAGTATTTT.

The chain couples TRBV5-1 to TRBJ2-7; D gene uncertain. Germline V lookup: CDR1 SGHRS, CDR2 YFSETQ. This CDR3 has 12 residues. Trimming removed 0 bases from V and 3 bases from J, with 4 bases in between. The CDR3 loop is CASSLGGYEQYF. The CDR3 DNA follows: TGCGCCAGCAGCTTGGGGGGCTACGAGCAGTACTTC.